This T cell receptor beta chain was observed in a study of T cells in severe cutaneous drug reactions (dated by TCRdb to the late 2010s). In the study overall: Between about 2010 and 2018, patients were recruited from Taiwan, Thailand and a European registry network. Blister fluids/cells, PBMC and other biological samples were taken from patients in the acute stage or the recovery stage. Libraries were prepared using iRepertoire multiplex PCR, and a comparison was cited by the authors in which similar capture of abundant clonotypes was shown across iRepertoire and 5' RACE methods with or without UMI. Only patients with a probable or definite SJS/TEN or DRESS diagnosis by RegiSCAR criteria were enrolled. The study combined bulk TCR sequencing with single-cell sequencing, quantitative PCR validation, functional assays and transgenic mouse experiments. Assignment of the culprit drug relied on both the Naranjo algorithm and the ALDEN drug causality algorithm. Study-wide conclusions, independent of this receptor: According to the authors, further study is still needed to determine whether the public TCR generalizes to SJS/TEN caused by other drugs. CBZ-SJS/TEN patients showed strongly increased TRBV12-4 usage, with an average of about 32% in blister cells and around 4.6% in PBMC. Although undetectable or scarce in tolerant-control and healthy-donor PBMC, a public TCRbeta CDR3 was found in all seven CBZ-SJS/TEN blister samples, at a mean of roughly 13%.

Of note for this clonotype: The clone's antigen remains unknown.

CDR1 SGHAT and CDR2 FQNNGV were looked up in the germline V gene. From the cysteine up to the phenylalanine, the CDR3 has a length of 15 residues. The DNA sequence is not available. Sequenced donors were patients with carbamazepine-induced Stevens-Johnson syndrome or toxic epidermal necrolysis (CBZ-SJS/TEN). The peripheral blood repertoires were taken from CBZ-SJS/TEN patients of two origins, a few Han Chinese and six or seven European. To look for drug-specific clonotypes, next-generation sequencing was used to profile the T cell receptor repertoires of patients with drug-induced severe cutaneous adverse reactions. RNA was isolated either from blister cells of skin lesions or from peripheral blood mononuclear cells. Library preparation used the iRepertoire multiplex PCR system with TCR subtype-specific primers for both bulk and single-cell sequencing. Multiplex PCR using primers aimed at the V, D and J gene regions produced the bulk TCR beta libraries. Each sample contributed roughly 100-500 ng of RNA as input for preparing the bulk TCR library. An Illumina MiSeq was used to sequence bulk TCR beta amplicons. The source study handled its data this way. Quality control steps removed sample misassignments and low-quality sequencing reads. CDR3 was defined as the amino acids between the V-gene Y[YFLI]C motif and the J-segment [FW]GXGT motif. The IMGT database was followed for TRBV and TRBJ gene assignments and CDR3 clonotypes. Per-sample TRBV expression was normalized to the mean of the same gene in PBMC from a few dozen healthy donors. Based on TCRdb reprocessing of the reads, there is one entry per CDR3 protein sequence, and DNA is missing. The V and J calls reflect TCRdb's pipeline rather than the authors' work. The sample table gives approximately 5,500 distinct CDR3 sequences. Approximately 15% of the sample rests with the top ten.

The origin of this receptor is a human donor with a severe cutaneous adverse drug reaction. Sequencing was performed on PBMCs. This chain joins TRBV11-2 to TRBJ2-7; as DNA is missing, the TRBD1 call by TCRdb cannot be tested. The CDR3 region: CASSERGADNYEQYF.